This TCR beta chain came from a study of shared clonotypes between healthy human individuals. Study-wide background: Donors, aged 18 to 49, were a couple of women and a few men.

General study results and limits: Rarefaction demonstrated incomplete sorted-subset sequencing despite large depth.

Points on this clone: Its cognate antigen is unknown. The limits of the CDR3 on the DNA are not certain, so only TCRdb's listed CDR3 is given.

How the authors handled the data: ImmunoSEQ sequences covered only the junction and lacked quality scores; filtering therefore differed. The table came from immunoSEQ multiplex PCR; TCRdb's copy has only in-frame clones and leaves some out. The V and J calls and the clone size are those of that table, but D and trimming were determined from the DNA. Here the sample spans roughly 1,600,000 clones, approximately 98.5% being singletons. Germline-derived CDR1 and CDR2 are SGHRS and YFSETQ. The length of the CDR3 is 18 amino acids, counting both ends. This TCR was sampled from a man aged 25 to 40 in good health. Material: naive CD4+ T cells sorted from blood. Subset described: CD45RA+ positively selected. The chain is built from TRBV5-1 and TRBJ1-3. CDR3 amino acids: CASSFGSGRRVSGNTIYF.